This TCR beta chain appears in the sequencing data of a study of identical twins. Study observations and caveats: Models predicted too little out-of-frame TCR alpha sharing in monozygotic twins. Out-of-frame alpha sequences common to twins were enriched for low generation probability.

Remarks on this clonotype: Its antigen is undetermined.

The CDR3 runs to 15 residues. Germline lookup yields CDR1 LNHDA and CDR2 SQIVND (reference sequence). Trimming left V 1 base short and J 2 bases short, with 9 bases between. One entry per CDR3 protein results from TCRdb running MiXCR on the 5' RACE reads. The sample records 200,000 to 250,000 distinct CDR3 sequences, 6.5% to 8% being singletons. This sample was shared with a second study, whose subject was T cells expressing NK-cell markers. That source reports: HCMV seropositivity marked seven of the eight sequenced donors; one was seronegative.

The TCR sequence derives from a woman under 30 in good health. This sequence joins TRBV19 and TRBJ2-1; D possibly corresponds to TRBD2 (5 bases). The sequencing input was CD8+ T cells sorted from blood. CDR3 in amino acids: CASSIVLVTYNEQFF. The CDR3 coding sequence is TGTGCCAGTAGTATAGTACTAGTCACCTACAATGAGCAGTTCTTC.